These 14 T cell receptor beta chains originate from one sample sequenced in a study of T cell responses to AZD1222 COVID-19 vaccine. Here immunoSEQ multiplex PCR was the method, and the copy in TCRdb shows in-frame clones only, minus some. Seen here are some 180,000 clones, nearly 95% observed once, and the top ten hold roughly 1.9%. This material consisted of peripheral blood, taken 28 days after the second AZD1222 dose. These receptors came from an adult who received the AZD1222 COVID-19 vaccine.

This clone was detected once. This CDR3 is CASVLAGAGELFF. In DNA form, the CDR3 reads TGTGCCAGCGTACTAGCGGGAGCCGGGGAGCTGTTTTTT. The gene calls are TRBV12-3 or TRBV12-4 and TRBJ2-2, with 11 bases aligning to TRBD2. V gave up 8 bases and J gave up 6 bases; unmatched junction bases: 2. The CDR3 spans 13 residues.

The rearrangement uses TRBV10-1 and TRBJ2-3; no definite D call. This CDR3 region has 14 residues. CDR1 is WNHNN and CDR2 is SYGVQD in the germline V gene (reference sequence). V shed 4 bases and J shed 7 bases, with 15 bases lying between them. The DNA for the CDR3 is TGCGCCAGCAGTGGACAACAAGCTGTAAATACGCAGTATTTT. This gives the protein CASSGQQAVNTQYF.

Written as DNA, the CDR3 is TGTGCCAGCAGCCCAAAGGCAGGGGGCAATCAGCCCCAGCATTTT. Translation: CASSPKAGGNQPQHF. This sequence joins TRBV3-1 (or the pseudogene TRBV3-2) and TRBJ1-5, with TRBD1 as a possible D gene (6 bases). The CDR3 runs 15 residues. Germline V gives CDR1 LGHDT, CDR2 YNNKEL (reference sequence). The V end was cut by 4 bases, the J end by 2 bases, with 12 bases between.

The J gene is TRBJ1-2, the V gene TRBV7-9; D might be TRBD1 (5 bases). CDR1 and CDR2 (germline): SEHNR, FQNEAQ (reference sequence). V lost 9 bases and J lost 4, with 9 bases in between. This CDR3 contains 11 residues. CDR3 sequence reads: CASPGLYGYTF. CDR3 bases: TGTGCCAGTCCGGGACTCTATGGCTACACCTTC.

V gene TRBV7-9 combines with J gene TRBJ2-2; 7 bases are shared with TRBD2. J was trimmed by 5 bases and V by 5 bases; bases with no gene match: 8. The length of the CDR3 is 15 residues. The germline CDR1 and CDR2 sequences are SEHNR and FQNEAQ (reference sequence). The chain's CDR3 is CASSARDYGTGELFF. CDR3 coding DNA: TGTGCCAGCAGCGCCCGGGACTACGGGACCGGGGAGCTGTTTTTT.

The genes are TRBV28 and TRBJ2-2; D is undetermined. The V gene lost 6 bases and the J gene lost 1 base, with 9 bases spanning the gap. Germline CDR1 reads MDHEN; CDR2 reads SYDVKM. The CDR3 is 14 amino acids. In DNA, the CDR3 is TGTGCCAGCAGATCTCGGTGGAACACCGGGGAGCTGTTTTTT. Translated, it gives CASRSRWNTGELFF.

V gene TRBV7-9 combines with J gene TRBJ1-1; TRBD1 aligns across 7 bases. V was clipped by 2 bases and J by 3 bases; unmatched bases: 3. Germline V CDR1 and CDR2: SEHNR, FQNEAQ (reference sequence). CDR3 size: 14 residues. CDR3 sequence: CASSLTQGDTEAFF. CDR3 DNA: TGTGCCAGCAGCTTAACCCAGGGGGACACTGAAGCTTTCTTT.

This clone was recorded only once. The chain uses TRBV5-1 and TRBJ2-3; D is uncertain. V lost 0 bases, J lost 1 base, and 3 bases lay in between. The CDR3 extends over 13 amino acids. The V gene's germline CDR1 is SGHRS and CDR2 YFSETQ. The CDR3 protein is CASSLDGTDTQYF. In nucleotides, the CDR3 is TGCGCCAGCAGCTTGGATGGCACAGATACGCAGTATTTT.

The chain couples TRBV5-8 to TRBJ2-3; D is perhaps TRBD2 (5 bases). CDR3 size: 14 residues. V lost 1 base and J 4 bases, leaving 10 bases between the germline ends. Germline loops: CDR1 SGHTS, CDR2 YDEGEE. The chain's CDR3 is CASSLRARADTQYF. The DNA of the CDR3 is TGTGCCAGCAGCTTGCGGGCGAGGGCAGATACGCAGTATTTT.

This sequence joins TRBV3-1 (or the pseudogene TRBV3-2) and TRBJ1-2; TRBD1 aligns across 7 bases. CDR1 and CDR2 (germline): LGHDT, YNNKEL (reference sequence). The CDR3 spans 14 residues. V shed 4 bases, J shed 3 bases, and the junction held 5 bases outside the gene matches. The DNA for the CDR3 is TGTGCCAGCAGCCCCAGACAGGGTCACTATGGCTACACCTTC. It specifies CASSPRQGHYGYTF.

V and J are TRBV5-1 and TRBJ2-7; 7 positions agree with TRBD1. Germline V lookup: CDR1 SGHRS, CDR2 YFSETQ. CDR3 length: 15 residues. Trimming took 4 bases from V and 2 from J; bases not matched to a gene: 9. CDR3 region: CASSRSTGTAYEQYF. CDR3 nucleotide sequence: TGCGCCAGCAGCCGGAGTACCGGGACAGCCTACGAGCAGTACTTC. The full variable domain, its missing parts supplied by reference TRBV5-1 and TRBJ2-7, is KAGVTQTPRYLIKTRGQQVTLSCSPISGHRSVSWYQQTPGQGLQFLFEYFSETQRNKGNFPGRFSGRQFSNSRSEMNVSTLELGDSALYLCASSRSTGTAYEQYFGPGTRLTVT.

This clone was recorded only once. Sequence at one end of the junction differs from germline and may be a read error. The chain is built from TRBV27 and TRBJ2-5; no clear D. There are 10 residues in the CDR3. Germline CDR1 and CDR2: MNHEY and SMNVEV (reference sequence). The CDR3: CASGFETQYF. The CDR3, as DNA: TGTGCCAGCGGTTTCGAGACCCAGTACTTC.

V and J are TRBV5-1 and TRBJ2-1; TRBD1 agrees at 8 bases. The ends lost 3 bases at V and 7 bases at J; junction bases unmatched: 6. Germline-derived CDR1 and CDR2 are SGHRS and YFSETQ. This CDR3 comprises 14 residues. Here the CDR3 reads CASSSGGAANEQFF. DNA for the CDR3: TGCGCCAGCAGCTCAGGGGGCGCGGCTAATGAGCAGTTCTTC.

The chain links TRBV7-2 to TRBJ1-2, with 9 bases fitting TRBD1. The CDR3 totals 14 residues. Losses at the gene ends were 4 bases for V and 7 bases for J; bases not matched to a gene: 7. The germline V gene has CDR1 SGHTA and CDR2 FQGNSA. The CDR3 DNA is TGTGCCAGCAGCTGGGGGACAGGGCTCGCTGGCTACACCTTC. This gives the protein CASSWGTGLAGYTF.